This entry lists 10 T cell receptor beta chains sequenced from one sample in a study of T-cell memory formation after mild COVID-19 (TCRdb year 2021). The library was prepared using 5' RACE. Instrument on record: Illumina NovaSeq 6000. The raw public data were reprocessed by TCRdb itself: fastp quality trimming at Q25, MiXCR clonotype calling, in-frame beta chains only. For every CDR3 protein sequence, its rows merge into one entry that carries the most common genes and DNA. This sample gives 350,000 to 500,000 distinct CDR3 sequences in total; roughly 17% of them show up just once. About 22% of the sample comes from the top ten. Sequences were obtained from PBMCs or a T cell subset sorted from them (not recorded which). The source of these receptors is a man younger than 35 who had mild COVID-19 (a few samples of this study predate the infection). The sample titles of this study are shuffled in the database, so cell type and time point are left out; the donor was told from shared clones.

This clonotype came up many times. This chain uses TRBV7-9 with TRBJ1-4; D is unclear. Germline CDR1 is SEHNR and CDR2 is FQNEAQ (reference sequence). This CDR3 is built from 13 residues. V lost 3 bases to trimming and J lost 5 bases, with 7 bases between them. The CDR3 nucleotides read TGTGCCAGCAGCTTGAACCCCAATGAAAAACTGTTTTTT. It encodes CASSLNPNEKLFF.

The CDR3 spells CSARGPGRRAEQYF. The DNA of the CDR3 is TGCAGTGCTAGAGGGCCGGGCCGTCGGGCCGAGCAGTACTTC. This chain joins TRBV20-1 and TRBJ2-7; D is ambiguous. CDR1 and CDR2 from the germline V gene are DFQATT and SNEGSKA (reference sequence). V was clipped by 1 base and J by 6 bases, with 16 bases between them. The CDR3 runs to 14 residues.

The CDR3 region has the DNA TGCAGTACCGCGGGGGCATGGTATGGCTACACCTTC. It yields the protein CSTAGAWYGYTF. The rearrangement joins TRBV20-1 to TRBJ1-2, with a possible D match to TRBD1 (6 bases). The CDR3 is 12 amino acids. Germline V gene lookup returns CDR1 DFQATT and CDR2 SNEGSKA (reference sequence). V was trimmed by 8 bases and J by 5 bases, leaving 15 bases between them.

The V and J genes are TRBV10-3 and TRBJ1-1, with TRBD1 as a possible D gene (6 bases). V lost 7 bases and J lost 4, with 16 bases in between. Germline CDR1 is ENHRY and CDR2 is SYGVKD. The CDR3 has 14 residues. CDR3 residues: CAIKGTLLGTEAFF. CDR3 DNA: TGTGCCATCAAAGGGACACTCCTCGGCACTGAAGCTTTCTTT.

In this sample, this clonotype turned up many times. V and J are TRBV12-3 or TRBV12-4 and TRBJ1-1, with D tentatively TRBD1 (5 bases). This CDR3 comprises 13 residues. The germline V and J ends were trimmed by 6 bases and 1 base, with 9 bases remaining between them. CDR3 region: CASSFDRNTEAFF. The CDR3 region has the DNA TGTGCCAGCAGCTTCGACAGGAACACTGAAGCTTTCTTT.

This clonotype has a count of ten or more. The V gene is TRBV7-2, the J gene TRBJ2-3; D is possibly TRBD2 (5 bases). The CDR3 runs 13 residues. V was shortened by 5 bases and J by 11 bases, with 17 bases between the two germline ends. Germline V lookup: CDR1 SGHTA, CDR2 FQGNSA. The CDR3 bases are TGTGCCAGCAGCATCTTCATAGGTGCGGGGCAGTATTTT. Translated, it gives CASSIFIGAGQYF. Supplemented by reference TRBV7-2 and TRBJ2-3, the full variable domain reads GAGVSQSPSNKVTEKGKDVELRCDPISGHTALYWYRQSLGQGLEFLIYFQGNSAPDKSGLPSDRFSAERTGGSVSTLTIQRTQQEDSAVYLCASSIFIGAGQYFGPGTRLTVL.

This clonotype was seen ten or more times. The chain uses TRBV5-6 and TRBJ2-2; D not resolved. The CDR3 is made up of 12 amino acids. Trimming removed 4 bases at V and 6 bases at J, with 7 bases between. Germline-derived CDR1 and CDR2 are SGHDT and YYEEEE. The CDR3 is CASSVWSGELFF. In nucleotides, the CDR3 is TGTGCCAGCAGCGTATGGTCCGGGGAGCTGTTTTTT.

This clonotype was detected only a few times. The chain employs TRBV9 and TRBJ1-6, with 10 bases aligning to TRBD1. The CDR3 has 15 amino acids. The V gene end was trimmed by 0 bases and the J gene end by 10 bases; junction bases not matched to a gene: 4. The germline V gene has CDR1 SGDLS and CDR2 YYNGEE. CDR3 protein: CASSVVGTGASPLHF. DNA of the CDR3: TGTGCCAGCAGCGTAGTAGGGACAGGGGCCTCACCCCTCCACTTT.

Ten or more counts support this clonotype. The chain links TRBV12-3 or TRBV12-4 to TRBJ2-3; the match to TRBD1 covers 11 bases. Trimming took 5 bases from V and 3 from J; bases not matched to a gene: 4. This CDR3 spans 15 amino acids. The CDR3 region is CASSQGQGGTDTQYF. The CDR3 nucleotides read TGTGCCAGCAGTCAGGGACAGGGGGGGACAGATACGCAGTATTTT.

In DNA, the CDR3 is TGTGCCACCAGTGAACCCGGGACATCGAGGCATGAGCAGTTCTTC. It encodes CATSEPGTSRHEQFF. This chain connects TRBV24-1 to TRBJ2-1; D is possibly TRBD1 (6 bases). Trimming shortened V by 4 bases and J by 8 bases, and 17 bases separated the two germline ends. CDR1 is KGHDR and CDR2 is SFDVKD in the germline V gene. CDR3 length: 15 residues.